This section outlines one T cell receptor beta chain sequence together with its context. Antigen unknown. The data are from a study of OX40 agonist ivuxolimab in advanced cancers. Study conclusions and caveats: Among the lowest peripheral clonal expansion occurred in 0.1-3.0 mg/kg partial responders.

Trimming shortened V by 2 bases and J by 2 bases, and 12 bases separated the two germline ends. There are 15 residues in the CDR3. Per germline, CDR1 SGHRS and CDR2 YFSETQ. Blood sampling was done at baseline, cycle 4 day 1, and cycle 7 day 1. Clones were sequenced by immunoSEQ multiplex PCR, and TCRdb holds only the in-frame ones, with some missing. There are about 20,000 clones in the sample; approximately 87% occur only once, and about 49% lies in the top ten. The chain links TRBV5-1 to TRBJ2-3; D is perhaps TRBD2 (6 bases). The sequence was obtained from an adult with an advanced solid tumor such as melanoma, head and neck, liver or kidney cancer. The source was CD4+ or CD8+ T cells sorted from blood, collected in a trial of the OX40 agonist ivuxolimab. Here the CDR3 DNA reads TGCGCCAGCAGCTTCTTCTGGGACTCCACAGATACGCAGTATTTT. Amino acids: CASSFFWDSTDTQYF.